This TCR beta chain was captured in a study of OX40 agonist ivuxolimab in advanced cancers. Study-level information: Eligibility admitted prior anti-PD-1, anti-PD-L1 or anti-CTLA-4 therapy; around 41% had some.

Method: immunoSEQ multiplex PCR; TCRdb's copy keeps in-frame clones and lacks some. The sample records approximately 100,000 clones, roughly nine tenths being singletons. The length of the CDR3 is 15 residues. Unmatched junction bases numbered 11, after V lost 6 bases and J lost 7 bases. Germline V lookup: CDR1 MNHEY, CDR2 SVGAGI. Source: CD4+ or CD8+ T cells sorted from blood, taken in a trial of the OX40 agonist ivuxolimab. This clonotype was sampled from an adult with an advanced solid tumor such as melanoma, head and neck, liver or kidney cancer. V is TRBV6-5 and J is TRBJ2-7, with TRBD1 matching over 11 bases. CDR3 in DNA: TGTGCCAGCAGGGCCGGGACAGGGGGGCTTTGGGAGCAGTACTTC. It specifies CASRAGTGGLWEQYF.